The present T cell receptor beta chain was sequenced within a study of blood T cell repertoires in COVID-19. Study overall: COVID-19 samples from acute and convalescent phases originated in the United States, Italy and Spain.

Germline loops: CDR1 ENHRY, CDR2 SYGVKD. There are 16 residues in the CDR3. V was clipped by 2 bases and J by 6 bases, with 16 bases between them. The repertoire was sequenced with immunoSEQ multiplex PCR; TCRdb's copy has only in-frame clones and lacks some. The data contain roughly 30,000 clones, roughly 85% of them seen just once; the ten biggest clones take up roughly 15%. V usage is TRBV10-3 and J usage is TRBJ2-2, with D tentatively TRBD2 (5 bases). The clonotype was recovered from a human donor with acute or convalescent COVID-19. The donor label of this sample is uncertain. The specimen sequenced was peripheral blood. CDR3 nucleotide sequence: TGTGCCATCAGTGAGGCTTTACGGCTCGGGGCCGGGGAGCTGTTTTTT. Translated: CAISEALRLGAGELFF.